These 5 T cell receptor beta chains share one sample of origin, sequenced in a study of blood T cell repertoires in COVID-19. Here immunoSEQ multiplex PCR was the method, and the copy in TCRdb shows in-frame clones only, minus some. The sample yields almost 250,000 clones, roughly 86% seen once. Material for sequencing was peripheral blood. These receptor sequences come from a woman aged 55-70 years who had recovered from COVID-19.

The V and J genes are TRBV4-2 and TRBJ1-1; possibly TRBD1 for D (6 bases). Germline V gene sequence: CDR1 LGHNA, CDR2 YNFKEQ. V was clipped by 2 bases and J by 5 bases, with 15 bases between them. This CDR3 comprises 15 residues. In DNA, the CDR3 is TGTGCCAGCAGCCAAACAAAGGGGGGGAGGACTGAAGCTTTCTTT. Translated: CASSQTKGGRTEAFF.

The chain is built from TRBV7-2 and TRBJ2-3; 11 bases are shared with TRBD2. CDR1 SGHTA and CDR2 FQGNSA come from the germline V gene. With 3 bases clipped from V and 5 bases from J, the junction kept 10 bases outside the gene matches. This CDR3 spans 17 amino acids. The CDR3: CASSFIIAGGAGDTQYF. The CDR3, as DNA: TGTGCCAGCAGCTTTATAATAGCGGGGGGGGCAGGAGATACGCAGTATTTT.

The V and J genes are TRBV25-1 and TRBJ2-1; D is unclear. Germline loops: CDR1 MGHDK, CDR2 SYGVNS. The CDR3 is 13 amino acids. V shed 6 bases and J shed 2 bases, with 8 bases lying between them. The CDR3 coding sequence is TGTGCCAGCAGAGCCTTGACCTACAATGAGCAGTTCTTC. As protein: CASRALTYNEQFF.

This rearrangement joins TRBV24-1 to TRBJ2-3; D unclear. V was cut by 5 bases and J by 1 base, with 6 bases left in between. CDR3 length equals 13 residues. The germline gives CDR1 KGHDR, CDR2 SFDVKD. The CDR3 is CATSGQGTDTQYF. The CDR3 DNA follows: TGTGCCACCAGTGGGCAGGGCACAGATACGCAGTATTTT.

V gene TRBV9 combines with J gene TRBJ2-5; D perhaps matches TRBD1 (6 bases). This CDR3 is 15 amino acids long. V was clipped by 4 bases and J by 3 bases, with 16 bases between them. From germline, CDR1 is SGDLS and CDR2 YYNGEE. The CDR3 region has the DNA TGTGCCAGCAGCCCCTCCGGGACATCAGAAGAGACCCAGTACTTC. This translates into CASSPSGTSEETQYF.